Each of the 13 T cell receptor beta chains below was sequenced from the same sample in a study of type 1 regulatory T cells. TCRdb re-analysed the reads in MiXCR, keeping a single row per CDR3 protein. This repertoire shows tens of thousands of distinct CDR3 sequences, around 62% found once; its top ten account for about 2%. The antigens these receptors bind are not known. The sequencing input was cultured non-Tr1 T cells, either the whole culture or a sorted T cell fraction (not recorded which). These receptor sequences come from a human donor in good health.

This clonotype was detected a few times. J is TRBJ1-2 and V is TRBV29-1, with D hard to call. The germline V gene encodes CDR1 SQVTM and CDR2 ANQGSEA. The CDR3 has 15 residues. Trimming shortened V by 5 bases and J by 4 bases, and 20 bases separated the two germline ends. The CDR3 here is CSVIGLPLSGYGYTF. DNA of the CDR3: TGCAGCGTTATCGGCTTACCTTTATCTGGCTATGGCTACACCTTC.

This chain uses TRBV5-5 with TRBJ2-1, with D perhaps TRBD2 (6 bases). This CDR3 is 13 amino acids long. CDR1 and CDR2 (germline): SGHKS, YYEKEE (reference sequence). Trimming removed 0 bases at V and 10 bases at J, with 11 bases between. The DNA of the CDR3 is TGTGCCAGCAGCTTGGGGACTATGATCGAGCAGTTCTTC. Protein product: CASSLGTMIEQFF.

The chain recombines TRBV5-5 with TRBJ2-7, with 9 bases matching TRBD1. V was clipped by 4 bases and J by 7 bases; unmatched bases: 15. This CDR3 contains 16 residues. The germline CDR1 and CDR2 sequences are SGHKS and YYEKEE (reference sequence). The CDR3 reads CASSAPGTGSSREQYF. The CDR3 coding sequence is TGTGCCAGCAGCGCACCCGGGACAGGGAGTTCGAGGGAGCAGTACTTC.

The V gene is TRBV24-1, the J gene TRBJ2-7, with D perhaps TRBD2 (6 bases). The CDR3 runs to 13 residues. Per the germline V gene, CDR1 is KGHDR and CDR2 is SFDVKD. Trimming shortened V by 4 bases and J by 6 bases, and 12 bases separated the two germline ends. The CDR3 spells CATSEAGRGEQYF. CDR3 nucleotides: TGTGCCACCAGTGAAGCCGGGAGAGGCGAGCAGTACTTC.

This chain uses TRBV7-2 with TRBJ1-3, with 10 positions matching TRBD1. The ends lost 2 bases at V and 4 bases at J; junction bases unmatched: 5. The germline V gene has CDR1 SGHTA and CDR2 FQGNSA. This CDR3 has 16 amino acids. CDR3 DNA: TGTGCCAGCAGCTTAAAGGGACAGGGGTTGGGAAACACCATATATTTT. Protein sequence: CASSLKGQGLGNTIYF.

The V call is TRBV7-9, the J call TRBJ2-1; 7 bases map to TRBD2. This CDR3 comprises 13 residues. Trimming cost V 1 base and J 8 bases; bases outside gene matches: 2. Germline V gene data show CDR1 as SEHNR and CDR2 as FQNEAQ (reference sequence). CDR3 DNA: TGTGCCAGCAGCTTAGATCGGGGGGATGAGCAGTTCTTC. Translation: CASSLDRGDEQFF. Supplemented by reference TRBV7-9 and TRBJ2-1, the full variable domain reads DTGVSQNPRHKITKRGQNVTFRCDPISEHNRLYWYRQTLGQGPEFLTYFQNEAQLEKSRLLSDRFSAERPKGSFSTLEIQRTEQGDSAMYLCASSLDRGDEQFFGPGTRLTVL.

This chain links TRBV28 with TRBJ1-5; a weak D match, TRBD1 (6 bases). CDR1 and CDR2 from the germline V gene are MDHEN and SYDVKM. The CDR3 is made up of 12 amino acids. V was cut by 11 bases and J by 6 bases, with 14 bases left in between. The CDR3 nucleotides read TGTGCCGGGGGGGCCAACCTTCAGCCCCAGCATTTT. Translated, it gives CAGGANLQPQHF.

The gene calls are TRBV9 and TRBJ2-1; 7 bases fit TRBD2. V trimming: 3 bases; J trimming: 6 bases; junction bases outside the gene matches: 9. Per the germline V gene, CDR1 is SGDLS and CDR2 is YYNGEE. This CDR3 has 15 amino acids. CDR3 protein: CASSASWTRGNEQFF. The CDR3 DNA sequence: TGTGCCAGCAGCGCCTCGTGGACTAGGGGCAATGAGCAGTTCTTC.

The chain is built from TRBV20-1 and TRBJ1-1; D is possibly TRBD1 (6 bases). The CDR3 extends over 12 amino acids. V lost 5 bases, J lost 7 bases, and 14 bases lay in between. Germline loops: CDR1 DFQATT, CDR2 SNEGSKA (reference sequence). The CDR3 sequence is CSAQTGQGEAFF. The CDR3 DNA is TGCAGTGCTCAGACAGGTCAGGGTGAAGCTTTCTTT.

V gene TRBV7-2 combines with J gene TRBJ2-2; 7 bases map to TRBD2. Germline V gives CDR1 SGHTA, CDR2 FQGNSA. There are 13 residues in the CDR3. The junction had 5 bases not matched to a gene; V was cut back by 6 bases and J by 7 bases. Here the CDR3 reads CASRPSGGGELFF. The CDR3 region has the DNA TGTGCCAGCAGGCCTAGCGGCGGCGGGGAGCTGTTTTTT.

This clonotype was found a few times. DNA of the CDR3: TGCAGCGCCGGGACTAGCGGAGGGGGGAAAGATACGCAGTATTTT. As protein: CSAGTSGGGKDTQYF. V is TRBV29-1 and J is TRBJ2-3; 11 nucleotides agree with TRBD2. Unmatched junction bases numbered 11, after V lost 7 bases and J lost 5 bases. CDR1 is SQVTM and CDR2 is ANQGSEA in the germline V gene. This CDR3 contains 15 residues.

V usage is TRBV6-2 or TRBV6-3 and J usage is TRBJ1-6; D is uncertain. Trimming removed 9 bases at V and 9 bases at J, with 15 bases between. The germline V gene encodes CDR1 MNHEY and CDR2 SVGEGT. This CDR3 is 13 amino acids long. CDR3 sequence (DNA): TGTGCCAGTTGCCCGTTTGGTGGTTCACCCCTCCACTTT. It specifies CASCPFGGSPLHF.

The chain joins TRBV7-9 to TRBJ2-1; no definite D call. V was shortened by 1 base and J by 7 bases, with 11 bases between the two germline ends. Germline assignment: CDR1 SEHNR and CDR2 FQNEAQ (reference sequence). The length of the CDR3 is 14 residues. Here the CDR3 DNA reads TGTGCCAGCAGCTTAGTCTCGGTGGCAAATGAGCAGTTCTTC. Protein sequence: CASSLVSVANEQFF.